Detailed here is one TCR beta chain. Its target is unknown. The data originate from a study of OX40 agonist ivuxolimab in advanced cancers. Germline CDR1 is SGHVS and CDR2 is FNYEAQ. This CDR3 has 14 residues. V lost 5 bases and J 3 bases, leaving 13 bases between the germline ends. Findings and limits, study-wide: Some patients without response likewise showed low normalized clonal expansion. Compared with others, partial responders at 0.1-3.0 mg/kg displayed clonal expansion among the lowest.

Only in-frame clones appear in the TCRdb table, and some are missing; sequencing was by immunoSEQ multiplex PCR. The sample carries tens of thousands of clones, over 70% recorded once. This TCR was recovered from an adult with an advanced solid tumor such as melanoma, head and neck, liver or kidney cancer. The specimen was CD4+ or CD8+ T cells sorted from blood, collected in a trial of the OX40 agonist ivuxolimab. The chain links TRBV7-6 to TRBJ2-5; D is possibly TRBD1 (6 bases). The CDR3 DNA is TGTGCCAGCAGCGCATTGACAGGAAAAGAGACCCAGTACTTC. Encoded protein: CASSALTGKETQYF.